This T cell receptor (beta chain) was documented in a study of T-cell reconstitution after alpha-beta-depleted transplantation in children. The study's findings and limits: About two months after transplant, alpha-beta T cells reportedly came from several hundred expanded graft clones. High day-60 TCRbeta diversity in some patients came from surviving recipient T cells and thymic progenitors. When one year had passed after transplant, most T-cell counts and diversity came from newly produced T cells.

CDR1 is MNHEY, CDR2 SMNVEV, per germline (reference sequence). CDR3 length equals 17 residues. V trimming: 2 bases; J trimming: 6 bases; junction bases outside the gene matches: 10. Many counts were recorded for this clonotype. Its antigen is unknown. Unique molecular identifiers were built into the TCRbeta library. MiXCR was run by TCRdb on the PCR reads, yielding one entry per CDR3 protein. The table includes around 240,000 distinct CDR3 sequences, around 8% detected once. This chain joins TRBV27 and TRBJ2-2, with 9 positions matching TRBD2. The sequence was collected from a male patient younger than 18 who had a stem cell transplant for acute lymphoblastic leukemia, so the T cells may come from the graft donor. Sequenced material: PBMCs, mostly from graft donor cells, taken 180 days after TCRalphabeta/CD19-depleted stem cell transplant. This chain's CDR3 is CASSLIGAGGPSGELFF. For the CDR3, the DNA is TGTGCCAGCAGTTTAATTGGGGCGGGAGGGCCATCCGGGGAGCTGTTTTTT.